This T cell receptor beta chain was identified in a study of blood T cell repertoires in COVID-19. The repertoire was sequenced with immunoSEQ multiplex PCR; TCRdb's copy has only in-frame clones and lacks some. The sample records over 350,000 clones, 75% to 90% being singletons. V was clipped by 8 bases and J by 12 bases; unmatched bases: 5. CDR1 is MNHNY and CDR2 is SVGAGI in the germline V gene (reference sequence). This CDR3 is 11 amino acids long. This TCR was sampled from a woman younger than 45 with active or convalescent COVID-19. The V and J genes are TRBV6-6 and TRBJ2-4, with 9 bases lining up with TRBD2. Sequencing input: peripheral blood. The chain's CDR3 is CASRREGPQYF. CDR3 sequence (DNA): TGTGCCAGCCGGCGGGAGGGCCCTCAGTACTTC.